The clone carrying this T cell receptor (beta chain) was found a few times. The target antigen is unknown. The data belong to a study of cytotoxic CD8 clonotypes in ibrutinib-treated CLL. Overall study: Overall, around 25 responses were partial and 2 complete; following median around 70 months, about 15 patients stayed remitted and 12 progressed. General study findings and limits: Clonality at baseline surpassed age-matched healthy donors and tracked circulating CD8+ T-cell counts.

TCRdb's table, derived via immunoSEQ multiplex PCR, lists solely in-frame clones and lacks some. The data hold under 300,000 clones, with 60% to 75% observed a single time. Trimming took off 4 bases at V and 5 bases at J, with 8 bases between the two ends. The CDR3 covers 12 residues. From germline, CDR1 is PRHDT and CDR2 FYEKMQ (reference sequence). The sequenced sample was PBMCs, obtained after 24 months of ibrutinib treatment. The chain is built from TRBV13 and TRBJ2-5; D call uncertain. This receptor was obtained from a human donor with chronic lymphocytic leukemia. For the CDR3, the DNA is TGTGCCAGCAGCTATTCCGAGGAGACCCAGTACTTC. It yields the protein CASSYSEETQYF.